These T cell receptor beta chains were read from a single sample in a study of T cell responses to AZD1222 COVID-19 vaccine. The repertoire was sequenced with immunoSEQ multiplex PCR; TCRdb's copy has only in-frame clones and lacks some. This table holds 95,000 to 150,000 clones, about 86% found once. The source material was peripheral blood, sampled 28 days after the second AZD1222 dose. The receptors derive from an adult who received the AZD1222 COVID-19 vaccine. The CDR3 runs from the conserved cysteine through the conserved F or W. D genes are given only for firm matches. For some rows the clone size is stated as once, few or many, or as a class when expanded; others skip it.

J | V | size | D | length | DNA | CDR3
TRBJ1-2 | TRBV2 | NA | TRBD1 | 15 | TGTGCCAGCAGTACCACAGGGGGCGGCGGGCATGGCTACACCTTC | CASSTTGGGGHGYTF
TRBJ1-2 | TRBV12-3/TRBV12-4 | NA | TRBD1 | 13 | TGTGCCAGCAGCCGGACAGGTGGCTATGGCTACACCTTC | CASSRTGGYGYTF
TRBJ2-7 | TRBV10-3 | NA | NA | 13 | TGTGCCACCGCGGGCGGGCTTACCTACGAGCAGTACTTC | CATAGGLTYEQYF
TRBJ1-2 | TRBV13 | NA | NA | 11 | TGTGCCAGCAGCCGCCAGGGTGCCCCAAACTTC | CASSRQGAPNF
TRBJ2-2 | TRBV5-1 | once | TRBD1 | 16 | TGCGCCAGCAGCCCAGGACAGGGGGCTAACACCGGGGAGCTGTTTTTT | CASSPGQGANTGELFF
TRBJ2-7 | TRBV5-1 | NA | NA | 16 | TGCGCCAGCAGCTCCCGGGGAGGGGGCGGGATCTACGAGCAGTACTTC | CASSSRGGGGIYEQYF
TRBJ1-3 | TRBV6-5 | NA | TRBD1 | 15 | TGTGCCAGCAGCCTTCGGACAGGCTCTGGAAACACCATATATTTT | CASSLRTGSGNTIYF
TRBJ2-2 | TRBV19 | NA | TRBD1 | 17 | TGTGCCAGTAGTGTCCCGGTGGGGACAGTAAACACCGGGGAGCTGTTTTTT | CASSVPVGTVNTGELFF
TRBJ2-1 | TRBV6-5 | NA | NA | 12 | TGTGCCAGCAGTTACGGGGTGCGAGAGCAGTTCTTC | CASSYGVREQFF
TRBJ2-2 | TRBV6-1 | few | NA | 15 | TGTGCCAGCAGTGAATGGGGGCAGGCCACCGGGGAGCTGTTTTTT | CASSEWGQATGELFF
TRBJ2-7 | TRBV19 | NA | NA | 13 | TGTGCCAGTAGTATAACAGATTTCTACGAGCAGTACTTC | CASSITDFYEQYF
TRBJ1-1 | TRBV10-3 | once | NA | 13 | TGTGCCATGCGGGGGCGAAGAGACACTGAAGCTTTCTTT | CAMRGRRDTEAFF
TRBJ1-2 | TRBV18 | NA | NA | 12 | TGTGCCAGCTCAGCCAACAACTATGGCTACACCTTC | CASSANNYGYTF
TRBJ2-7 | TRBV6-5 | NA | NA | 13 | TGTGCCAGCAGTTTTTCGGGGACCTACGAGCAGTACTTC | CASSFSGTYEQYF
TRBJ1-1 | TRBV19 | NA | TRBD1 | 14 | TGTGCCAGTAGTGTAGGACAGGCGAACACTGAAGCTTTCTTT | CASSVGQANTEAFF
TRBJ1-4 | TRBV14 | NA | NA | 15 | TGTGCCAGCAGCTGGGGGGTTGCAACTAATGAAAAACTGTTTTTT | CASSWGVATNEKLFF
TRBJ2-3 | TRBV6-4 | few | TRBD2 | 15 | TGTGCCAGCAGTGAGACTAGCGGGGGAGCAGATACGCAGTATTTT | CASSETSGGADTQYF
TRBJ2-7 | TRBV30 | NA | TRBD1 | 13 | TGTGCCTGGAGTTTGAACAGGGGCTACGAGCAGTACTTC | CAWSLNRGYEQYF
TRBJ2-1 | TRBV29-1 | NA | NA | 14 | TGCAGCGTTGGCCTGGGACACTCCAACAATGAGCAGTTCTTC | CSVGLGHSNNEQFF
TRBJ1-3 | TRBV6-2/TRBV6-3 | NA | NA | 15 | TGTGCCAGCAGCACGAGGTTGAACTCTGGAAACACCATATATTTT | CASSTRLNSGNTIYF
TRBJ1-2 | TRBV7-9 | NA | NA | 13 | TGTGCCAGCAGCTTCGGGGATTCGAGTGGCTACACCTTC | CASSFGDSSGYTF
TRBJ1-2 | TRBV14 | few | NA | 13 | TGTGCCAGCTCCCTCCACGGCGGTTTTCGCTACACCTTC | CASSLHGGFRYTF
TRBJ2-2 | TRBV3-1/TRBV3-2 | NA | TRBD2 | 14 | TGTGCCAGCAGCCTTAGCGGGGGCCCCGGGGAGCTGTTTTTT | CASSLSGGPGELFF
TRBJ1-4 | TRBV3-1/TRBV3-2 | NA | NA | 16 | TGTGCCAGCAGCCAAGGGGCCGGGGATGGTAATGAAAAACTGTTTTTT | CASSQGAGDGNEKLFF
TRBJ1-6 | TRBV11-2 | NA | NA | 12 | TGTGCCAGCAGCTTAGAGTATTCACCCCTCCACTTT | CASSLEYSPLHF
TRBJ1-1 | TRBV7-2 | NA | NA | 14 | TGTGCCAGCAGCTTAGGAAGCGACTCTTCTGAAGCTTTCTTT | CASSLGSDSSEAFF
TRBJ1-2 | TRBV10-2 | NA | NA | 13 | TGCGCCAGCAGTGATCAGGACGGCTATGGCTACACCTTC | CASSDQDGYGYTF
TRBJ1-4 | TRBV3-1/TRBV3-2 | NA | TRBD1 | 14 | TGTGCCAGCAGGTTGACAGGGAATAATGAAAAACTGTTTTTT | CASRLTGNNEKLFF
TRBJ2-4 | TRBV6-5 | once | NA | 11 | TGTGCCAGCAGCCCAGGGACGTTCCAGTACTTC | CASSPGTFQYF
TRBJ2-1 | TRBV30 | NA | NA | 13 | TGTGCCTGGAGTGTACTTGAGGGGAGTGAGCAGTTCTTC | CAWSVLEGSEQFF
TRBJ1-2 | TRBV27 | few | NA | 14 | TGTGCCAGCAGCCCCAGTGGGATGGCGCATGGCTACACCTTC | CASSPSGMAHGYTF